The 29 T cell receptor beta chains below were found in one sample sequenced in a study of identical twins. TCRdb passed the 5' RACE reads through MiXCR, listing each CDR3 protein once. The sample carries about 690,000 distinct CDR3 sequences, roughly 20% recorded once. This same sample was also taken into another study, of T cells expressing NK-cell markers.

Material: PBMCs. These receptors were obtained from a woman in her late teens or twenties in good health.

This chain joins TRBV20-1 and TRBJ1-1; possible D gene TRBD1, 6 bases. CDR1 and CDR2 from the germline V gene are DFQATT and SNEGSKA (reference sequence). V was trimmed by 6 bases and J by 0 bases, leaving 11 bases between them. The CDR3 loop spans 13 amino acids. CDR3 loop: CSATRGLNTEAFF. As DNA, the CDR3 is TGCAGTGCAACCAGGGGTTTGAACACTGAAGCTTTCTTT.

This chain connects TRBV6-4 to TRBJ2-3; 10 nucleotides match TRBD2. The trim removed 10 bases at V and 8 bases at J, leaving 12 bases unmatched. CDR3 size: 14 residues. In germline, CDR1 is MRHNA, CDR2 SNTAGT. The CDR3 region has the DNA TGTGCCACCAGGCGTCTAGCGGGAGACGCTACGCAGTATTTT. Protein: CATRRLAGDATQYF.

This clonotype occurred a few times. The gene calls are TRBV9 and TRBJ2-3, with TRBD2 matching over 9 bases. CDR1 is SGDLS and CDR2 is YYNGEE in the germline V gene. Unmatched junction bases numbered 4, after V lost 3 bases and J lost 5 bases. The CDR3 sequence is 14 residues long. CDR3 protein: CASSGVAGVDTQYF. CDR3 bases: TGTGCCAGCAGCGGGGTAGCGGGAGTAGATACGCAGTATTTT.

This clonotype was observed a few times. This rearrangement joins TRBV7-2 to TRBJ2-7; 8 bases line up with TRBD1. This CDR3 region has 15 residues. The germline gives CDR1 SGHTA, CDR2 FQGNSA. With V trimmed by 5 bases and J by 4 bases, 10 bases remained unmatched. The CDR3 spells CASSPLGQDIYEQYF. The CDR3 DNA sequence: TGTGCCAGCAGCCCACTGGGACAGGACATTTACGAGCAGTACTTC.

This clonotype was detected a few times. V usage is TRBV12-5 and J usage is TRBJ1-5; D is unclear. Germline-derived CDR1 and CDR2 are LGHNT and FRNRAP. The length of the CDR3 is 19 residues. Deletions cut 1 base from V and 0 bases from J, with 19 bases between. The CDR3 sequence is CASGLDPGVGPNSNQPQHF. The CDR3 bases are TGTGCTAGTGGTTTGGACCCTGGAGTTGGACCGAATAGCAATCAGCCCCAGCATTTT. Together with reference TRBV12-5 and TRBJ1-5, the CDR3 gives the full variable domain: DARVTQTPRHKVTEMGQEVTMRCQPILGHNTVFWYRQTMMQGLELLAYFRNRAPLDDSGMPKDRFSAEMPDATLATLKIQPSEPRDSAVYFCASGLDPGVGPNSNQPQHFGDGTRLSIL.

CDR3 sequence: CASTFGEYNEQFF. DNA of the CDR3: TGTGCCAGCACGTTTGGAGAGTACAATGAGCAGTTCTTC. The chain has TRBV12-3 or TRBV12-4 and TRBJ2-1; no definite D call. The CDR3 runs 13 residues. V was cut by 7 bases and J by 4 bases, with 11 bases left in between.

The rearrangement joins TRBV20-1 to TRBJ1-1; the D is unclear. The CDR3 runs to 12 residues. Germline V gene sequence: CDR1 DFQATT, CDR2 SNEGSKA (reference sequence). V lost 3 bases and J lost 2, with 7 bases in between. This CDR3 reads CSASFGNTEAFF. The CDR3 bases are TGCAGTGCTAGTTTCGGTAACACTGAAGCTTTCTTT.

The chain carries TRBV6-1 and TRBJ2-7; perhaps D is TRBD1 or TRBD2 (5 bases each). The V end was cut by 6 bases, the J end by 2 bases, with 17 bases between. CDR1 is MNHNS, CDR2 SASEGT, per germline. The CDR3 sequence is 15 residues long. The CDR3 protein is CASSETAWGTYEQYF. CDR3 bases: TGTGCCAGCAGCGAAACGGCCTGGGGGACCTACGAGCAGTACTTC.

The chain joins TRBV9 to TRBJ2-5; D is uncertain. The V end was cut by 4 bases, the J end by 5 bases, with 15 bases between. This CDR3 has 14 residues. Germline lookup yields CDR1 SGDLS and CDR2 YYNGEE. CDR3 in amino acids: CASSPRSIGETQYF. The CDR3 DNA follows: TGTGCCAGCAGCCCCAGGAGCATCGGGGAGACCCAGTACTTC.

CDR3 DNA: TGTGCCAGCAGTTACACAACAGGGGGCGACTATGGCTACACCTTC. Its translation is CASSYTTGGDYGYTF. The chain couples TRBV6-5 to TRBJ1-2; TRBD1 matches 9 bases. This CDR3 region has 15 residues. Trimming at V came to 2 bases and at J to 3 bases, leaving 4 bases not matched to a gene. Germline V gene sequence: CDR1 MNHEY, CDR2 SVGAGI.

This clonotype was observed a handful of times. This sequence joins TRBV24-1 and TRBJ2-2; D tentatively reads TRBD1 or TRBD2 (5 bases each). This CDR3 has 15 residues. Between the trimmed V and J ends, which lost 3 bases and 9 bases, there was a span of 16 bases. Per germline, CDR1 KGHDR and CDR2 SFDVKD. In DNA form, the CDR3 reads TGTGCCACCAGTGATCCTTCCCAGGGAGTGAGGGAGCTGTTTTTT. Translation gives CATSDPSQGVRELFF.

This chain links TRBV20-1 with TRBJ2-7, with a tentative D call TRBD1 (6 bases). The V end lost 4 bases, the J end lost 3 bases, and 19 bases lay between the germline ends. The CDR3 is made up of 15 amino acids. Germline V gene data show CDR1 as DFQATT and CDR2 as SNEGSKA (reference sequence). The CDR3 bases are TGCAGTGCTATCACTATGACAGGTCAGATCTACGAGCAGTACTTC. Translated, it gives CSAITMTGQIYEQYF.

V is TRBV13 and J is TRBJ2-7; D perhaps matches TRBD1 (6 bases). The CDR3 has 15 residues. In germline, CDR1 is PRHDT, CDR2 FYEKMQ (reference sequence). Trimming pared 7 bases from V and 0 bases from J, leaving 16 bases between. The CDR3 DNA reads TGTGCCAGCACCCCGGCCCGGGACAACTCCTACGAGCAGTACTTC. Translation gives CASTPARDNSYEQYF.

This clonotype was counted a few times. Here the CDR3 reads CSASGLAGGPRSEQFF. CDR3 bases: TGCAGTGCTTCGGGACTAGCGGGAGGCCCAAGGAGTGAGCAGTTCTTC. The chain links TRBV20-1 to TRBJ2-1; the match to TRBD2 covers 15 bases. V was pared by 5 bases and J by 9 bases, with 11 bases of the junction left unmatched. CDR3 length equals 16 residues. Germline V gives CDR1 DFQATT, CDR2 SNEGSKA (reference sequence).

V is TRBV7-2 and J is TRBJ2-7; D possibly corresponds to TRBD2 (7 bases). V was cut by 6 bases and J by 3 bases, with 21 bases left in between. In germline, CDR1 is SGHTA, CDR2 FQGNSA. There are 16 residues in the CDR3. The CDR3 DNA is TGTGCCAGCAGTTTCCAGGTCGGGGGCGGGGGCTACGAGCAGTACTTC. The encoded protein is CASSFQVGGGGYEQYF.

This clonotype was detected only a few times. At one of its ends the junction is not consistent with the germline gene, which may arise from a read error. The V and J genes are TRBV29-1 and TRBJ2-5; no definite D call. Germline-derived CDR1 and CDR2 are SQVTM and ANQGSEA. The CDR3 contains 10 residues. CDR3 loop: CSVHQETQYF. The CDR3 coding sequence is TGCAGCGTTCACCAGGAGACCCAGTACTTC. The full variable domain, with the rest looked up from reference TRBV29-1 and TRBJ2-5, is SAVISQKPSRDICQRGTSLTIQCQVDSQVTMMFWYRQQPGQSLTLIATANQGSEATYESGFVIDKFPISRPNLTFSTLTVSNMSPEDSSIYLCSVHQETQYFGPGTRLLVL.

This clonotype was seen a few times. The chain joins TRBV5-1 to TRBJ1-4; 10 positions match TRBD1. Germline-derived CDR1 and CDR2 are SGHRS and YFSETQ. V was pared by 4 bases and J by 7 bases, with 4 bases of the junction left unmatched. The CDR3 has 14 residues. In DNA, the CDR3 is TGCGCCAGCAGCCCCGGACAGGGGGGTGAAAAACTGTTTTTT. Encoded protein: CASSPGQGGEKLFF.

This chain links TRBV6-6 with TRBJ1-1; no reliable D call. Germline V gene sequence: CDR1 MNHNY, CDR2 SVGAGI (reference sequence). The CDR3 is 13 amino acids. The germline V and J ends were trimmed by 6 bases and 4 bases, with 12 bases remaining between them. The CDR3 region is CASSDRQATEAFF. The CDR3 coding sequence is TGTGCCAGCAGCGACCGGCAGGCCACTGAAGCTTTCTTT.

The J gene is TRBJ2-1, the V gene TRBV29-1; TRBD2 agrees at 10 bases. Germline loops: CDR1 SQVTM, CDR2 ANQGSEA. V trimming: 6 bases; J trimming: 4 bases; junction bases outside the gene matches: 6. This CDR3 is 14 amino acids long. The CDR3 is CSVAGTSVYNEQFF. DNA for the CDR3: TGCAGCGTCGCCGGGACTAGCGTATACAATGAGCAGTTCTTC.

The J gene is TRBJ1-1, the V gene TRBV12-3 or TRBV12-4; D remains ambiguous. The V gene lost 3 bases and the J gene lost 0 bases, with 11 bases spanning the gap. The CDR3 covers 15 residues. The CDR3 loop reads CASSFRGMMNTEAFF. The CDR3, as DNA: TGTGCCAGCAGTTTCCGTGGGATGATGAACACTGAAGCTTTCTTT.

This chain uses TRBV20-1 with TRBJ1-1, with TRBD1 as a possible D gene (5 bases). This CDR3 contains 12 residues. Trimming shortened V by 6 bases and J by 4 bases, and 12 bases separated the two germline ends. Germline V gene lookup returns CDR1 DFQATT and CDR2 SNEGSKA (reference sequence). CDR3 residues: CSASGFGTEAFF. The CDR3 DNA reads TGCAGTGCATCAGGGTTTGGCACTGAAGCTTTCTTT.

This rearrangement joins TRBV5-1 to TRBJ2-5; 10 positions agree with TRBD2. The CDR3 runs to 15 residues. The J segment lost 4 bases and the V segment lost 1 base, leaving 4 bases of the junction unmatched. Germline lookup yields CDR1 SGHRS and CDR2 YFSETQ. DNA for the CDR3: TGCGCCAGCAGCTTGACTAGCGGGACCCCAGAGACCCAGTACTTC. Amino acid sequence: CASSLTSGTPETQYF.

This clonotype was found many times. The chain links TRBV15 to TRBJ2-3, with 8 bases identical to TRBD2. This CDR3 is 13 amino acids long. Per germline, CDR1 LNHNV and CDR2 YYDKDF (reference sequence). Trimming removed 6 bases from V and 6 bases from J; junction bases left unmatched: 5. The CDR3 sequence: CATRAGVPDTQYF. DNA of the CDR3: TGTGCCACCAGAGCGGGAGTCCCCGATACGCAGTATTTT.

V usage is TRBV7-2 and J usage is TRBJ2-5, with TRBD2 identical over 13 bases. CDR1 and CDR2 from the germline V gene are SGHTA and FQGNSA. CDR3 length: 16 residues. With V trimmed by 4 bases and J by 4 bases, 6 bases remained unmatched. The CDR3 nucleotides are TGTGCCAGCAGCTCCTCAAGGACTAGCGGGGGAGAGACCCAGTACTTC. Protein sequence: CASSSSRTSGGETQYF.

This clonotype was counted many times. The chain links TRBV6-2 or TRBV6-3 to TRBJ1-1; 7 nucleotides agree with TRBD1. The germline V gene has CDR1 MNHEY and CDR2 SVGEGT. The CDR3 runs to 12 residues. V shed 8 bases and J 4 bases; nucleotides not matched to a gene: 4. The CDR3 DNA sequence: TGTGCCAGCGGGCAGGGGGGCACTGAAGCTTTCTTT. Its protein product is CASGQGGTEAFF.

V gene TRBV21-1 combines with J gene TRBJ1-3; the table's D call, TRBD1, was not checked against the DNA. TRBV21-1 is a pseudogene locus. The CDR3 has 13 residues. CDR3 bases: TGTGCCAGTTGGGGGAACAGGCGAAACACCATATATTTT. It translates to CASWGNRRNTIYF.

This clonotype was counted between two and nine times. This chain links TRBV6-5 with TRBJ2-5; 9 bases line up with TRBD2. The V and J ends lost 2 bases and 1 base, in that order; junction bases with no gene match: 2. The CDR3 consists of 15 residues. Germline CDR1 reads MNHEY; CDR2 reads SVGAGI. The CDR3 spells CASSYASGVQETQYF. The CDR3 region has the DNA TGTGCCAGCAGTTACGCTAGCGGGGTCCAAGAGACCCAGTACTTC.

This sequence joins TRBV12-3 or TRBV12-4 and TRBJ1-2; D is unclear. This CDR3 is built from 12 residues. Trimming cost V 2 bases and J 10 bases, with 11 bases left between them. The CDR3 sequence: CASSLLGFDYTF. As DNA, the CDR3 is TGTGCCAGCAGTTTATTGGGTTTTGACTACACCTTC.

This chain joins TRBV20-1 and TRBJ2-1; 9 nucleotides line up with TRBD1. The length of the CDR3 is 13 residues. Germline values: CDR1 DFQATT, CDR2 SNEGSKA (reference sequence). The junction had 1 base not matched to a gene; V was cut back by 5 bases and J by 2 bases. The CDR3 DNA reads TGCAGTGCTCGGACAGGGGCCTACAATGAGCAGTTCTTC. It specifies CSARTGAYNEQFF.